This TCR beta chain was sequenced during a study of metastatic and nonmetastatic thyroid tumors. The count of this clone is one. CDR1 is SGHVS, CDR2 FNYEAQ, per germline. The trim removed 5 bases at V and 2 bases at J, leaving 5 bases unmatched. This CDR3 comprises 15 residues. Original processing methods: Clinicopathological groups supplied CDR3 differences that were used to build a distant-metastasis classifier for papillary thyroid cancer. TCRdb re-analyzed the PCR reads using MiXCR. For this entry, the V and J calls and clone size follow TCRdb and not the study's own pipeline. The sample has 15,000 to 20,000 clones; less than 25% are singletons. All patients reached thyroid surgery having received no treatment beforehand.

This rearrangement joins TRBV7-6 to TRBJ2-7, with TRBD2 matching 11 bases. The sample consisted of tumor tissue. The sequence came from a female donor with papillary thyroid cancer or a benign thyroid nodule (not recorded which). Some clones in this sample may be carry-over from other donors' samples. The CDR3 spells CASSPRTSGPYEQYF. The CDR3 DNA is TGTGCCAGCAGCCCGAGGACTAGCGGGCCCTACGAGCAGTACTTC.